Below, 24 T cell receptor beta chains from the same sample are listed, as sequenced in a study of blood T cell repertoires in COVID-19. The repertoire was sequenced with immunoSEQ multiplex PCR; TCRdb's copy has only in-frame clones and lacks some. The sample records some 120,000 clones, approximately 85% being singletons. Material for sequencing was peripheral blood. These receptors were taken from a human donor in a cohort sampled during active COVID-19.

The rearrangement uses TRBV5-1 and TRBJ2-5; perhaps TRBD1 as D (6 bases). CDR1 SGHRS and CDR2 YFSETQ come from the germline V gene. V gave up 4 bases and J gave up 0 bases, with 10 bases separating them. This CDR3 region has 14 residues. In nucleotides, the CDR3 is TGCGCCAGCAGCCAGGGGCCCAACCAAGAGACCCAGTACTTC. This translates into CASSQGPNQETQYF.

The chain carries TRBV7-2 and TRBJ2-1; 13 nucleotides match TRBD2. V shed 0 bases and J 8 bases; nucleotides not matched to a gene: 4. The CDR3 sequence is 16 residues long. CDR1 is SGHTA and CDR2 is FQGNSA in the germline V gene. In nucleotides, the CDR3 is TGTGCCAGCAGCTTAGCTGGGACTAGCGGGACGTATGAGCAGTTCTTC. It codes for CASSLAGTSGTYEQFF. Filled out from reference TRBV7-2 and TRBJ2-1, the complete variable domain reads GAGVSQSPSNKVTEKGKDVELRCDPISGHTALYWYRQSLGQGLEFLIYFQGNSAPDKSGLPSDRFSAERTGGSVSTLTIQRTQQEDSAVYLCASSLAGTSGTYEQFFGPGTRLTVL.

The gene calls are TRBV19 and TRBJ1-1; 10 bases match TRBD1. The CDR3 length is 14 residues. Trimming took 5 bases from V and 3 from J; bases not matched to a gene: 3. Germline CDR1 LNHDA, CDR2 SQIVND (reference sequence). The CDR3 region has the DNA TGTGCCAGTAGTTCGACAGGGGGCCACACTGAAGCTTTCTTT. Protein product: CASSSTGGHTEAFF.

The chain couples TRBV11-3 to TRBJ1-3; 9 bases fit TRBD1. The ends lost 5 bases at V and 8 bases at J; junction bases unmatched: 19. The CDR3 contains 18 residues. CDR1 SGHNT and CDR2 YENEEA come from the germline V gene. As DNA, the CDR3 is TGTGCCAGCAGCACTCCTACCGGGACAGGGTTTTTTCCGGACACCATATATTTT. Translated: CASSTPTGTGFFPDTIYF.

The rearrangement joins TRBV24-1 to TRBJ2-1; D remains ambiguous. V was shortened by 5 bases and J by 4 bases, with 14 bases between the two germline ends. In germline, CDR1 is KGHDR, CDR2 SFDVKD. The CDR3 is made up of 15 amino acids. The CDR3 sequence: CATSGGRRIYNEQFF. The DNA for the CDR3 is TGTGCCACCAGTGGAGGCAGAAGAATTTACAATGAGCAGTTCTTC.

J is TRBJ1-2 and V is TRBV7-3, with 7 nucleotides matching TRBD1. In germline, CDR1 is SGHTA, CDR2 FQGTGA. V trimming: 0 bases; J trimming: 3 bases; junction bases outside the gene matches: 4. CDR3 length equals 15 residues. In nucleotides, the CDR3 is TGTGCCAGCAGCTTAACGGATACAGGGGACTATGGCTACACCTTC. Its protein product is CASSLTDTGDYGYTF.

The gene calls are TRBV6-4 and TRBJ2-1; TRBD2 matches at 7 bases. The CDR3 contains 15 residues. Germline trimming cut 5 bases from V and 7 bases from J; bases unmatched to any gene: 11. Germline CDR1 MRHNA, CDR2 SNTAGT. Here the CDR3 DNA reads TGTGCCAGCAGTCCCGCGGGGGAGGGCGGGAATGAGCAGTTCTTC. As protein: CASSPAGEGGNEQFF.

The chain uses TRBV6-6 and TRBJ1-1; D unresolved. V lost 7 bases and J lost 1, with 13 bases in between. The CDR3 loop spans 14 amino acids. Germline CDR1 and CDR2: MNHNY and SVGAGI (reference sequence). CDR3 sequence: CASTSPGRNTEAFF. The DNA of the CDR3 is TGTGCCAGCACCTCCCCCGGGAGGAACACTGAAGCTTTCTTT.

The rearrangement joins TRBV7-3 to TRBJ1-1; the match to TRBD1 covers 9 bases. This CDR3 contains 13 residues. J was trimmed by 4 bases and V by 5 bases; bases with no gene match: 2. The V gene's germline CDR1 is SGHTA and CDR2 FQGTGA. CDR3 DNA sequence: TGTGCCAGCAGCCGGGACAGGGCCACTGAAGCTTTCTTT. It codes for CASSRDRATEAFF.

This sequence joins TRBV2 and TRBJ1-2, with TRBD1 matching over 7 bases. Germline V gene data show CDR1 as SNHLY and CDR2 as FYNNEI. Unmatched junction bases numbered 5, after V lost 3 bases and J lost 7 bases. This CDR3 region has 13 residues. Here the CDR3 DNA reads TGTGCCAGCAGTGACAGGGGGACAGTTGGCTACACCTTC. This codes for CASSDRGTVGYTF.

V and J are TRBV12-5 and TRBJ2-1, with TRBD2 matching 11 bases. J was trimmed by 6 bases and V by 6 bases; bases with no gene match: 10. Germline-derived CDR1 and CDR2 are LGHNT and FRNRAP. The CDR3 has 16 residues. In DNA, the CDR3 is TGTGCTAGTGGGGCTTACGGTGGACTAGCGGGCAATGAGCAGTTCTTC. Protein sequence: CASGAYGGLAGNEQFF.

The V and J genes are TRBV10-3 and TRBJ2-4; D possibly corresponds to TRBD2 (6 bases). This CDR3 has 12 amino acids. V dropped 8 bases and J dropped 1 base, with 6 bases sitting between them. Per the germline V gene, CDR1 is ENHRY and CDR2 is SYGVKD. CDR3: CAIGGAKNIQYF. The CDR3 nucleotides read TGTGCCATCGGGGGGGCCAAAAACATTCAGTACTTC.

The sample holds a few counts of this clone. The CDR3: CASSLLGQGMKLDTQYF. CDR3 DNA: TGCGCCAGCAGCCTTCTAGGACAGGGTATGAAGTTAGATACGCAGTATTTT. The chain is built from TRBV4-3 and TRBJ2-3, with TRBD1 identical over 8 bases. The CDR3 is 17 amino acids. Germline CDR1 LGHNA, CDR2 YSLEER. The V segment lost 4 bases and the J segment 5 bases; nucleotides outside the gene matches: 14.

The V call is TRBV5-8, the J call TRBJ2-3; TRBD2 aligns across 14 bases. The CDR3 sequence is 16 residues long. CDR1 and CDR2 from the germline V gene are SGHTS and YDEGEE. V trimming: 4 bases; J trimming: 4 bases; junction bases outside the gene matches: 5. The CDR3 sequence is CASSKGTSGSPDTQYF. The CDR3, as DNA: TGTGCCAGCAGCAAAGGGACTAGCGGGAGCCCAGATACGCAGTATTTT.

With regard to this clone: A read error may account for a junction end that differs from germline. The rearrangement uses TRBV7-9 and TRBJ2-7, with 10 bases identical to TRBD1. The length of the CDR3 is 13 residues. Germline loops: CDR1 SEHNR, CDR2 FQNEAQ (reference sequence). DNA of the CDR3: TGTGCCAGCAGCTTAGCCCCCCAGACAGGGGGCCACTTC. This gives the protein CASSLAPQTGGHF.

By proportion, this clone is medium-sized. The gene calls are TRBV6-5 and TRBJ2-5; D is ambiguous. V shed 4 bases and J shed 4 bases, with 10 bases lying between them. Germline values: CDR1 MNHEY, CDR2 SVGAGI. This CDR3 contains 13 residues. CDR3 sequence reads: CASSSTPLETQYF. The CDR3 DNA reads TGTGCCAGCAGTTCAACACCTTTAGAGACCCAGTACTTC.

This clone was seen a few times. The rearrangement links TRBV7-2 to TRBJ1-3, with D perhaps TRBD1 (5 bases). Germline V gives CDR1 SGHTA, CDR2 FQGNSA. The V end lost 4 bases, the J end lost 7 bases, and 20 bases lay between the germline ends. The CDR3 contains 16 residues. CDR3 nucleotides: TGTGCCAGCAGCTCCCTCCGCGGGGGACCCTTGAACACCATATATTTT. This sequence encodes CASSSLRGGPLNTIYF. The full variable domain, with the rest looked up from reference TRBV7-2 and TRBJ1-3, is GAGVSQSPSNKVTEKGKDVELRCDPISGHTALYWYRQSLGQGLEFLIYFQGNSAPDKSGLPSDRFSAERTGGSVSTLTIQRTQQEDSAVYLCASSSLRGGPLNTIYFGEGSWLTVV.

The chain couples TRBV5-6 to TRBJ2-7; 9 nucleotides align to TRBD1. The CDR3 is made up of 15 amino acids. The junction had 7 bases not matched to a gene; V was cut back by 2 bases and J by 4 bases. Germline V gene data show CDR1 as SGHDT and CDR2 as YYEEEE. CDR3 nucleotides: TGTGCCAGCAGCTTTAGAGGGACAGGGCGTTACGAGCAGTACTTC. Residues: CASSFRGTGRYEQYF.

This rearrangement joins TRBV3-1 (or the pseudogene TRBV3-2) to TRBJ2-6; no clear D. The CDR3 spans 14 residues. Germline-derived CDR1 and CDR2 are LGHDT and YNNKEL (reference sequence). V was clipped by 1 base and J by 4 bases, with 5 bases between them. CDR3 nucleotides: TGTGCCAGCAGCCAAGGGCTGGGGGCCAACGTCCTGACTTTC. Translating gives CASSQGLGANVLTF.

Here the CDR3 reads CASSLEGGLAKNIQYF. In DNA form, the CDR3 reads TGTGCCAGCAGCTTAGAAGGCGGGCTAGCCAAAAACATTCAGTACTTC. The chain employs TRBV7-2 and TRBJ2-4; TRBD2 might be the D (5 bases). Germline CDR1 is SGHTA and CDR2 is FQGNSA. The CDR3 spans 16 residues. Trimming took off 1 base at V and 0 bases at J, with 10 bases between the two ends.

Remarks on this clone: This same CDR3 is encoded by further DNA sequences in the sample. This chain connects TRBV2 to TRBJ2-3, with D perhaps matching TRBD1 (5 bases). The germline gives CDR1 SNHLY, CDR2 FYNNEI. The CDR3 has 14 amino acids. Deletions cut 3 bases from V and 2 bases from J, with 9 bases between. CDR3 sequence: CASSEGPHTDTQYF. The CDR3, as DNA: TGTGCCAGCAGTGAGGGGCCCCACACAGATACGCAGTATTTT.

This clone was picked up a small number of times. At the DNA level, this CDR3 is encoded by other sequences in the same sample as well. For the CDR3, the DNA is TGTGCCTGGAGTGTACCCCCCGGGGGCAATCAGCCCCAGCATTTT. Translating it yields CAWSVPPGGNQPQHF. The gene calls are TRBV30 and TRBJ1-5; D gene unclear. The CDR3 length is 15 residues. Germline CDR1 and CDR2: GTSNPN and SVGIG (reference sequence). V was cut by 0 bases and J by 2 bases, with 11 bases left in between.

The rearrangement links TRBV11-2 to TRBJ2-3; TRBD2 agrees at 10 bases. The CDR3 extends over 17 amino acids. CDR1 and CDR2 from the germline V gene are SGHAT and FQNNGV. Trimming at V came to 5 bases and at J to 2 bases, leaving 10 bases not matched to a gene. The CDR3 DNA sequence: TGTGCCAGCAGCATCGGCGCTAGCGGGAGACTCACAGATACGCAGTATTTT. Its translation: CASSIGASGRLTDTQYF.

J is TRBJ1-4 and V is TRBV7-2; 11 bases agree with TRBD1. This CDR3 has 14 residues. J was trimmed by 8 bases and V by 5 bases; bases with no gene match: 4. Germline CDR1 is SGHTA and CDR2 is FQGNSA. This CDR3 reads CASSAGQGVEKLFF. The CDR3 DNA reads TGTGCCAGCAGCGCGGGACAGGGGGTGGAAAAACTGTTTTTT.